The 29 T cell receptor beta chains below come from one sample, sequenced in a study of T-cell memory formation after mild COVID-19. TCRdb re-called the 5' RACE reads through MiXCR, storing one row per CDR3 protein. This sample yields tens of thousands of distinct CDR3 sequences, of which around 30% are seen a single time; approximately 39% belongs to the top ten. The specimen was PBMCs or a T cell subset sorted from them (not recorded which). These receptors were taken from a young man who had mild COVID-19 (a few samples of this study predate the infection). Cell type and time point are not known.

There are a few counts of this clonotype. J is TRBJ2-1 and V is TRBV4-3, with 7 bases aligning to TRBD1. This CDR3 region has 14 residues. Germline V gene sequence: CDR1 LGHNA, CDR2 YSLEER. V lost 4 bases, J lost 7 bases, and 7 bases stayed unmatched. The DNA of the CDR3 is TGCGCCAGCAGCCCCTACAGGGGTCGGAATGAGCAGTTCTTC. Translating gives CASSPYRGRNEQFF.

This clonotype was counted only a few times. J is TRBJ1-2 and V is TRBV5-1; 7 bases line up with TRBD1. Germline V gene data show CDR1 as SGHRS and CDR2 as YFSETQ. Trimming at V came to 4 bases and at J to 8 bases, leaving 5 bases not matched to a gene. The CDR3 loop spans 12 amino acids. CDR3 residues: CASSEGAAGYTF. CDR3 nucleotide sequence: TGCGCCAGCAGCGAGGGGGCGGCGGGCTACACCTTC. The whole variable domain, filled in from reference TRBV5-1 and TRBJ1-2, reads KAGVTQTPRYLIKTRGQQVTLSCSPISGHRSVSWYQQTPGQGLQFLFEYFSETQRNKGNFPGRFSGRQFSNSRSEMNVSTLELGDSALYLCASSEGAAGYTFGSGTRLTVV.

The chain carries TRBV27 and TRBJ2-5; TRBD2 aligns across 8 bases. With V trimmed by 1 base and J by 5 bases, 3 bases remained unmatched. This CDR3 has 14 amino acids. The germline V gene encodes CDR1 MNHEY and CDR2 SMNVEV (reference sequence). The CDR3: CASSLWASGETQYF. CDR3 sequence (DNA): TGTGCCAGCAGTTTATGGGCTAGCGGGGAGACCCAGTACTTC.

By share, this clonotype counts as medium-sized. The chain joins TRBV12-3 or TRBV12-4 to TRBJ2-1, with D perhaps assigned TRBD1 or TRBD2 (5 bases each). V gave up 5 bases and J gave up 5 bases, with 19 bases separating them. This CDR3 is built from 16 residues. The CDR3 DNA reads as TGTGCCAGCAGTCCCCCCAGGGCTAGCCCTAACAATGAGCAGTTCTTC. Amino acid sequence: CASSPPRASPNNEQFF.

This clonotype was counted a few times. V usage is TRBV7-9 and J usage is TRBJ2-7; no firm D call. Germline CDR1 is SEHNR and CDR2 is FQNEAQ (reference sequence). The CDR3 totals 11 residues. V lost 3 bases to trimming and J lost 7 bases, with 7 bases between them. In DNA form, the CDR3 reads TGTGCCAGCAGCTTGTCCCTAGAGCAGTACTTC. Protein sequence: CASSLSLEQYF.

The table lists this clonotype with a few counts. The chain recombines TRBV5-5 with TRBJ2-3; D is ambiguous. This CDR3 contains 14 residues. Germline V gene sequence: CDR1 SGHKS, CDR2 YYEKEE (reference sequence). Trimming removed 0 bases from V and 0 bases from J, with 5 bases in between. CDR3 DNA sequence: TGTGCCAGCAGCTTGGAGACTAGCACAGATACGCAGTATTTT. It codes for CASSLETSTDTQYF. Complete variable domain (other parts from reference TRBV5-5 and TRBJ2-3): DAGVTQSPTHLIKTRGQQVTLRCSPISGHKSVSWYQQVLGQGPQFIFQYYEKEERGRGNFPDRFSARQFPNYSSELNVNALLLGDSALYLCASSLETSTDTQYFGPGTRLTVL.

This clonotype was seen only a few times. The gene calls are TRBV10-3 and TRBJ2-2; D ambiguous. CDR3 length equals 15 residues. V was cut by 2 bases and J by 0 bases, with 7 bases left in between. Germline lookup yields CDR1 ENHRY and CDR2 SYGVKD. CDR3 protein: CAISEMTTNTGELFF. The CDR3, as DNA: TGTGCCATCAGTGAGATGACAACGAACACCGGGGAGCTGTTTTTT.

There are a few counts of this clonotype. The rearrangement links TRBV5-5 to TRBJ2-2; the match to TRBD2 covers 10 bases. CDR3 length: 17 amino acids. The V gene's germline CDR1 is SGHKS and CDR2 YYEKEE (reference sequence). V was clipped by 4 bases and J by 4 bases; unmatched bases: 10. The CDR3 region is CASSAPTSGAFTGELFF. DNA for the CDR3: TGTGCCAGCAGCGCACCTACTAGCGGGGCCTTCACCGGGGAGCTGTTTTTT.

This clonotype was observed a few times. The rearrangement links TRBV6-5 to TRBJ2-5; 12 positions agree with TRBD1. The CDR3 has 17 residues. From germline, CDR1 is MNHEY and CDR2 SVGAGI. The V gene end was trimmed by 7 bases and the J gene end by 5 bases; junction bases not matched to a gene: 14. The CDR3 sequence: CASNKRGQGALFETQYF. The CDR3 DNA is TGTGCCAGCAACAAAAGGGGACAGGGGGCGTTATTTGAGACCCAGTACTTC.

This clonotype was counted a few times. The chain uses TRBV5-1 and TRBJ1-1, with D unclear. This CDR3 has 14 residues. The germline CDR1 and CDR2 sequences are SGHRS and YFSETQ. V shed 7 bases and J shed 1 base, with 14 bases lying between them. CDR3 DNA sequence: TGCGCCAGCGGGAGAGTGAGTGCGAACACTGAAGCTTTCTTT. Amino acid sequence: CASGRVSANTEAFF.

This clonotype was observed at least ten times. The chain employs TRBV20-1 and TRBJ2-7; D may be TRBD1 (5 bases). The CDR3 is made up of 14 amino acids. V was pared by 1 base and J by 1 base, with 11 bases between. Germline values: CDR1 DFQATT, CDR2 SNEGSKA (reference sequence). The CDR3 nucleotides are TGCAGTGCTAGAGGAATGGACAAGTCCTACGAGCAGTACGTC. This gives the protein CSARGMDKSYEQYV.

The chain couples TRBV4-3 to TRBJ1-4; D unclear. This CDR3 region has 15 residues. Germline CDR1 is LGHNA and CDR2 is YSLEER. V was pared by 0 bases and J by 3 bases, with 8 bases between. CDR3 DNA: TGCGCCAGCAGCCAAGAGTGGGATCCTAATGAAAAACTGTTTTTT. It translates to CASSQEWDPNEKLFF.

The CDR3 protein is CASSQEAGGTEAFF. For the CDR3, the DNA is TGCGCCAGCAGCCAAGAGGCAGGGGGCACTGAAGCTTTCTTT. This sequence joins TRBV4-3 and TRBJ1-1; 7 bases are shared with TRBD1. This CDR3 has 14 amino acids. CDR1 is LGHNA and CDR2 is YSLEER in the germline V gene. The trim removed 0 bases at V and 4 bases at J, leaving 2 bases unmatched.

The chain joins TRBV6-1 to TRBJ2-3, with 8 nucleotides matching TRBD2. The CDR3 runs 16 residues. Losses at the gene ends were 6 bases for V and 4 bases for J; bases not matched to a gene: 12. Per germline, CDR1 MNHNS and CDR2 SASEGT. CDR3 amino acids: CASRTLAGTLPDTQYF. The CDR3 bases are TGTGCCAGCAGGACCTTAGCGGGGACCCTCCCAGATACGCAGTATTTT.

The chain links TRBV6-5 to TRBJ2-7; TRBD1 aligns across 9 bases. Germline V gene lookup returns CDR1 MNHEY and CDR2 SVGAGI. The CDR3 extends over 15 amino acids. V was clipped by 2 bases and J by 1 base; unmatched bases: 3. The CDR3 here is CASSYGTGISYEQYF. The CDR3 DNA reads as TGTGCCAGCAGTTACGGGACAGGGATTTCCTACGAGCAGTACTTC.

This clonotype was picked up a small number of times. The rearrangement links TRBV5-1 to TRBJ2-7; 10 bases are a match to TRBD2. The V gene end was trimmed by 0 bases and the J gene end by 0 bases; junction bases not matched to a gene: 0. Germline V CDR1 and CDR2: SGHRS, YFSETQ. The CDR3 has 15 residues. The CDR3 sequence: CASSLVAGGSYEQYF. CDR3 DNA: TGCGCCAGCAGCTTGGTAGCGGGGGGCTCCTACGAGCAGTACTTC.

Of note for this clonotype: This may stem from a read error, because a much larger clone lies one nucleotide away. Here the CDR3 reads CASSYRDTGELFF. CDR3 nucleotides: TGTGCCAGCAGTTACAGGGACACCGGGGAGCTGTTTTTT. J is TRBJ2-2 and V is TRBV6-2 or TRBV6-3, with D unresolved. V shed 2 bases and J shed 3 bases, with 4 bases lying between them. The length of the CDR3 is 13 residues. CDR1 is MNHEY and CDR2 is SVGEGT in the germline V gene.

This clonotype has more than one count but fewer than ten. The rearrangement joins TRBV4-3 to TRBJ2-3; no reliable D call. V gave up 0 bases and J gave up 4 bases, with 14 bases separating them. CDR3 length: 16 residues. CDR1 is LGHNA and CDR2 is YSLEER in the germline V gene. This CDR3 reads CASSQEDRRESDTQYF. Written as DNA, the CDR3 is TGCGCCAGCAGCCAAGAGGATCGAAGGGAATCAGATACGCAGTATTTT.

The J gene is TRBJ1-2, the V gene TRBV6-6; a weak D match, TRBD1 (5 bases). CDR1 MNHNY and CDR2 SVGAGI come from the germline V gene (reference sequence). V was pared by 6 bases and J by 8 bases, with 22 bases between. This CDR3 is 15 amino acids long. The CDR3 loop reads CASRNTVGGVSGYTF. CDR3 in DNA: TGTGCCAGCAGAAATACTGTCGGGGGGGTGTCGGGCTACACCTTC.

This sequence joins TRBV4-3 and TRBJ2-5, with 8 bases matching TRBD2. Germline loops: CDR1 LGHNA, CDR2 YSLEER. The CDR3 contains 15 residues. The junction had 7 bases not matched to a gene; V was cut back by 0 bases and J by 7 bases. CDR3 DNA: TGCGCCAGCAGCCAAGAAGCGGGGGCCGGGGTGACCCAGTACTTC. Translation gives CASSQEAGAGVTQYF.

The chain recombines TRBV3-1 with TRBJ2-3, with D tentatively TRBD1 (6 bases). Germline values: CDR1 LGHDT, CDR2 YNNKEL (reference sequence). The CDR3 runs to 15 residues. V was trimmed by 1 base and J by 6 bases, leaving 14 bases between them. The DNA of the CDR3 is TGTGCCAGCAGCCAAGGGGCAGGGGAAGCGGATACGCAGTATTTT. Protein sequence: CASSQGAGEADTQYF.

The V gene is TRBV7-2, the J gene TRBJ1-2; D uncertain. V lost 1 base to trimming and J lost 0 bases, with 9 bases between them. Germline V CDR1 and CDR2: SGHTA, FQGNSA. CDR3 length: 15 residues. CDR3 loop: CASSLVTDSNYGYTF. CDR3 sequence (DNA): TGTGCCAGCAGCTTAGTTACAGACTCTAACTATGGCTACACCTTC.

This clonotype was detected a few times. The chain combines TRBV20-1 with TRBJ2-7; 11 bases are a match to TRBD2. J gave up 0 bases and V 2 bases, and 6 bases lay outside the gene matches. This CDR3 comprises 16 residues. CDR1 is DFQATT, CDR2 SNEGSKA, per germline (reference sequence). Written as DNA, the CDR3 is TGCAGTGCTAGACCTAGACTAGCGGGGAGCTCCTACGAGCAGTACGTC. Translating gives CSARPRLAGSSYEQYV.

V and J are TRBV12-3 or TRBV12-4 and TRBJ2-3; TRBD2 matches 10 bases. The CDR3 runs 16 residues. V dropped 6 bases and J dropped 4; count of bases not matched to a gene: 10. In DNA form, the CDR3 reads TGTGCCAGCAGCCCAGGGCCTAGCGGGGGTCCAGATACGCAGTATTTT. Translated: CASSPGPSGGPDTQYF.

The chain has TRBV5-5 and TRBJ1-2; unclear D gene. CDR1 SGHKS and CDR2 YYEKEE come from the germline V gene (reference sequence). This CDR3 region has 13 residues. V lost 1 base to trimming and J lost 4 bases, with 8 bases between them. In DNA, the CDR3 is TGTGCCAGCAGCTTGACGTCCGTCTATGGCTACACCTTC. Its protein product is CASSLTSVYGYTF.

This clonotype was observed a few times. The CDR3 DNA reads TGCGCCAGCAGCCAAGCCCCCAACCTCTTTAGGGGGTACAATGAGCAGTTCTTC. Its protein product is CASSQAPNLFRGYNEQFF. The chain is built from TRBV4-1 and TRBJ2-1; a weak D match, TRBD1 (6 bases). From germline, CDR1 is MGHRA and CDR2 YSYEKL. Trimming removed 1 base from V and 4 bases from J, with 20 bases in between. The CDR3 loop spans 18 amino acids.

The chain carries TRBV18 and TRBJ2-5, with a weak D call TRBD2 (5 bases). This CDR3 contains 15 residues. Germline V gene sequence: CDR1 KGHSH, CDR2 LQKENI. V lost 4 bases, J lost 1 base, and 13 bases lay in between. The CDR3, as DNA: TGTGCCAGCTCACGGGGAGCCGCGATCCAAGAGACCCAGTACTTC. This sequence encodes CASSRGAAIQETQYF.

This chain uses TRBV10-2 with TRBJ2-7, with 11 bases lining up with TRBD1. Trimming at V came to 6 bases and at J to 3 bases, leaving 4 bases not matched to a gene. This CDR3 contains 14 residues. Looked up from germline, CDR1 is WSHSY and CDR2 is SAAADI. The CDR3 loop is CASSGTGGIYEQYV. DNA of the CDR3: TGCGCCAGCAGCGGGACAGGGGGAATCTACGAGCAGTACGTC.

The V call is TRBV12-3 or TRBV12-4, the J call TRBJ2-3, with no clear D. This CDR3 has 18 residues. The V end lost 6 bases, the J end lost 0 bases, and 22 bases lay between the germline ends. CDR3 residues: CASSLMPPLQISTDTQYF. CDR3 in DNA: TGTGCCAGCAGCCTTATGCCCCCCTTACAGATTAGCACAGATACGCAGTATTTT.